The source of this TCR beta chain is a study of early T cells in non-severe SARS-CoV-2 infection. MiXCR, run by TCRdb on the 5' RACE reads, gives a single entry per CDR3 protein. The data show 70,000 to 85,000 distinct CDR3 sequences, approximately 13% seen once. This clonotype has a count of ten or more. The CDR3 contains 14 residues. Per germline, CDR1 SGHTA and CDR2 FQGNSA. Trimming left V 3 bases short and J 4 bases short, with 12 bases between. The sequence came from an adult who was a healthcare worker with PCR-confirmed SARS-CoV-2 infection or an uninfected control (not recorded which). This chain connects TRBV7-2 to TRBJ1-1; D gene unclear. Material: whole blood. The CDR3 bases are TGTGCCAGCAGCTTGATGGCGAGGTCCACTGAAGCTTTCTTT. Its translation is CASSLMARSTEAFF.